These 16 T cell receptor beta chains originate from one sample sequenced in a study of radiotherapy plus CTLA-4 blockade in lung cancer. Generated by immunoSEQ multiplex PCR, the TCRdb table keeps only in-frame clones and is missing some. The sample has around 100,000 clones, more than 75% seen once. Sample: peripheral blood, taken from a patient treated with radiotherapy plus ipilimumab. The source of these receptors is a human donor with non-small cell lung cancer that progressed on radiotherapy plus ipilimumab. Some clones in this sample may be carry-over from other donors' samples.

The V gene is TRBV9, the J gene TRBJ1-2, with D tentatively TRBD1 (6 bases). The germline V gene has CDR1 SGDLS and CDR2 YYNGEE. This CDR3 is 14 amino acids long. Trimming pared 0 bases from V and 5 bases from J, leaving 11 bases between. The CDR3 sequence is CASSVGVQGYGYTF. In DNA form, the CDR3 reads TGTGCCAGCAGCGTAGGAGTACAGGGATATGGCTACACCTTC.

This chain connects TRBV6-4 to TRBJ1-1; D remains ambiguous. Between the trimmed V and J ends, which lost 4 bases and 1 base, there was a span of 7 bases. CDR1 and CDR2 from the germline V gene are MRHNA and SNTAGT. This CDR3 has 13 amino acids. For the CDR3, the DNA is TGTGCCAGCAGTGTATCAAAGAACACTGAAGCTTTCTTT. It translates to CASSVSKNTEAFF.

The chain carries TRBV15 and TRBJ2-3; 8 bases align to TRBD2. The V and J ends lost 5 bases and 4 bases, in that order; junction bases with no gene match: 11. Germline V gene lookup returns CDR1 LNHNV and CDR2 YYDKDF (reference sequence). The CDR3 runs to 16 residues. The DNA for the CDR3 is TGTGCCACCAGCGGCGCCTACGGGGGGGCCCCAGATACGCAGTATTTT. Translated: CATSGAYGGAPDTQYF.

This chain joins TRBV5-1 and TRBJ2-5; D is unclear. Trimming stripped 0 bases from V and 7 bases from J, with 13 bases between. The length of the CDR3 is 14 residues. Germline V gives CDR1 SGHRS, CDR2 YFSETQ. CDR3 in amino acids: CASSLAQLRGTQYF. CDR3 sequence (DNA): TGCGCCAGCAGCTTGGCCCAGTTACGAGGGACCCAGTACTTC.

The chain employs TRBV29-1 and TRBJ2-2; no definite D call. V lost 6 bases and J 1 base, leaving 9 bases between the germline ends. Germline V gene lookup returns CDR1 SQVTM and CDR2 ANQGSEA. The CDR3 is made up of 13 amino acids. Here the CDR3 DNA reads TGCAGCGTAGACCCCGGGAACACCGGGGAGCTGTTTTTT. Translation: CSVDPGNTGELFF.

This chain joins TRBV5-1 and TRBJ2-7; tentatively, D is TRBD1 (6 bases). The V gene lost 4 bases and the J gene lost 2 bases, with 16 bases spanning the gap. CDR3 length equals 15 residues. CDR1 is SGHRS, CDR2 YFSETQ, per germline. In DNA form, the CDR3 reads TGCGCCAGCAGCCTGGGACACAGCCCGACCTACGAGCAGTACTTC. The encoded protein is CASSLGHSPTYEQYF.

The gene calls are TRBV4-2 and TRBJ2-7, with 7 bases lining up with TRBD1. The trim removed 0 bases at V and 2 bases at J, leaving 10 bases unmatched. The length of the CDR3 is 17 residues. Germline CDR1 reads LGHNA; CDR2 reads YNFKEQ. The DNA for the CDR3 is TGTGCCAGCAGCCAAGATGGGCGAACAGGGGAAACCTACGAGCAGTACTTC. It translates to CASSQDGRTGETYEQYF.

This clone is a singleton in its sample. The chain joins TRBV5-4 to TRBJ1-6; unclear D gene. Trimming stripped 4 bases from V and 8 bases from J, with 19 bases between. Germline values: CDR1 SGHNT, CDR2 YYREEE (reference sequence). The CDR3 covers 16 residues. This chain's CDR3 is CASSPRGPGKDSPLHF. In DNA form, the CDR3 reads TGTGCCAGCAGCCCCAGAGGACCCGGGAAGGATTCACCCCTCCACTTT.

DNA for the CDR3: TGCGCCAGCAGCTTCCACGTGAGCCATGGCTACACCTTC. This codes for CASSFHVSHGYTF. V is TRBV5-1 and J is TRBJ1-2, with no clear D. V shed 2 bases and J shed 6 bases, with 11 bases lying between them. Germline V CDR1 and CDR2: SGHRS, YFSETQ. This CDR3 region has 13 residues.

The count of this clone is one. The chain is built from TRBV4-1 and TRBJ2-2, with 7 bases aligning to TRBD2. From germline, CDR1 is MGHRA and CDR2 YSYEKL. Germline trimming cut 3 bases from V and 13 bases from J; bases unmatched to any gene: 20. The CDR3 is 17 amino acids. CDR3 in amino acids: CASSQPTGEGRPAGLFF. The CDR3 region has the DNA TGCGCCAGCAGCCAGCCCACGGGGGAGGGGAGACCGGCAGGGCTGTTTTTT.

The rearrangement joins TRBV4-3 to TRBJ1-6; a weak D match, TRBD1 (6 bases). This CDR3 has 20 residues. The V end was cut by 1 base, the J end by 0 bases, with 19 bases between. Germline CDR1 LGHNA, CDR2 YSLEER. The CDR3 region is CASSQVGGGGTSSYNSPLHF. For the CDR3, the DNA is TGCGCCAGCAGCCAAGTCGGTGGGGGGGGCACAAGCTCCTATAATTCACCCCTCCACTTT.

The V gene is TRBV9, the J gene TRBJ1-2, with 9 bases lining up with TRBD1. Trimming took 1 base from V and 6 from J; bases not matched to a gene: 19. This CDR3 is 19 amino acids long. CDR1 is SGDLS, CDR2 YYNGEE, per germline. The CDR3 nucleotides read TGTGCCAGCAGCGTACCCTTTGACCTGAACCACAGGGGGCTAGATGGCTACACCTTC. Protein sequence: CASSVPFDLNHRGLDGYTF.

The gene calls are TRBV6-1 and TRBJ1-5; 11 bases match TRBD1. This CDR3 is 15 amino acids long. Trimming removed 0 bases from V and 7 bases from J; junction bases left unmatched: 2. Germline V CDR1 and CDR2: MNHNS, SASEGT. CDR3 bases: TGTGCCAGCAGTGAAGCGGACAGGGGGCAGCAGCCCCAGCATTTT. Protein: CASSEADRGQQPQHF.

The chain is built from TRBV2 and TRBJ2-5, with 8 bases lining up with TRBD2. The length of the CDR3 is 15 residues. Trimming took 9 bases from V and 4 from J; bases not matched to a gene: 13. The germline V gene has CDR1 SNHLY and CDR2 FYNNEI. The CDR3 spells CARATSDIGGETQYF. The DNA for the CDR3 is TGTGCCAGGGCGACTAGCGACATAGGGGGAGAGACCCAGTACTTC.

V usage is TRBV4-3 and J usage is TRBJ1-3; a weak D match, TRBD1 (6 bases). This CDR3 has 16 residues. Trimming removed 0 bases from V and 4 bases from J, with 13 bases in between. Germline V gene sequence: CDR1 LGHNA, CDR2 YSLEER. CDR3 sequence (DNA): TGCGCCAGCAGCCAAGAACAGGGCAGCTACGGAAACACCATATATTTT. It yields the protein CASSQEQGSYGNTIYF.

The chain couples TRBV4-1 to TRBJ1-4; D uncertain. Deletions cut 1 base from V and 6 bases from J, with 3 bases between. Per germline, CDR1 MGHRA and CDR2 YSYEKL. This CDR3 is built from 12 residues. CDR3 DNA: TGCGCCAGCAGCCAAGTCCATGAAAAACTGTTTTTT. Translation: CASSQVHEKLFF.